Listed here are 11 T cell receptor beta chains from one sample, sequenced in a study of Ad26.COV2.S vaccination and SARS-CoV-2 variants. Here immunoSEQ multiplex PCR was the method, and the copy in TCRdb shows in-frame clones only, minus some. The sample carries hundreds of thousands of clones, 92% recorded once. The sample's treatment: roughly 20 received Ad26.COV2.S at low or high dose, single or two shots; several received placebo; per-sample allocation not given. The investigators took samples on day 63 after the first vaccine or placebo injection. Sequences were derived from peripheral blood, sampled in a trial of Ad26.COV2.S vaccine versus placebo. The receptors stem from a person between 18 and 60 years old who received the Ad26.COV2.S COVID-19 vaccine or a placebo.

V gene TRBV9 combines with J gene TRBJ1-2; D not resolved. This CDR3 comprises 14 residues. Trimming stripped 3 bases from V and 3 bases from J, with 12 bases between. Germline values: CDR1 SGDLS, CDR2 YYNGEE. The CDR3 sequence: CASSASGPHYGYTF. The CDR3 DNA sequence: TGTGCCAGCAGCGCATCCGGACCTCACTATGGCTACACCTTC.

V usage is TRBV19 and J usage is TRBJ1-6; TRBD1 matches at 7 bases. In germline, CDR1 is LNHDA, CDR2 SQIVND (reference sequence). After removal of 5 bases from V and 7 bases from J, the junction contained 5 bases not matched to a gene. The CDR3 runs 14 residues. The CDR3 region is CASSYGTANSPLHF. DNA of the CDR3: TGTGCCAGTAGTTACGGGACAGCGAATTCACCCCTCCACTTT.

This clone was found once. This chain uses TRBV19 with TRBJ1-1; 8 bases agree with TRBD1. The germline gives CDR1 LNHDA, CDR2 SQIVND (reference sequence). This CDR3 has 15 amino acids. J was trimmed by 1 base and V by 3 bases; bases with no gene match: 4. The chain's CDR3 is CASSITGGGNTEAFF. CDR3 bases: TGTGCCAGTAGTATCACAGGGGGGGGGAACACTGAAGCTTTCTTT.

CDR3 residues: CASSTYRGAFF. In nucleotides, the CDR3 is TGTGCCAGTAGTACCTACAGGGGTGCTTTCTTT. This chain joins TRBV19 and TRBJ1-1, with 7 bases lining up with TRBD1. Germline-derived CDR1 and CDR2 are LNHDA and SQIVND (reference sequence). V was pared by 4 bases and J by 11 bases, with 4 bases of the junction left unmatched. CDR3 length: 11 residues.

The chain combines TRBV11-2 with TRBJ2-1; 14 bases are a match to TRBD2. V gave up 5 bases and J gave up 4 bases; unmatched junction bases: 7. Germline CDR1 is SGHAT and CDR2 is FQNNGV. CDR3 length equals 17 residues. The CDR3 loop reads CASSLGLAGGSYNEQFF. The CDR3 bases are TGTGCCAGCAGCCTTGGACTAGCGGGGGGTTCGTACAATGAGCAGTTCTTC.

V gene TRBV7-9 combines with J gene TRBJ2-7; D possibly matches TRBD1 or TRBD2 (5 bases each). The CDR3 runs 14 residues. Germline V gene sequence: CDR1 SEHNR, CDR2 FQNEAQ (reference sequence). V dropped 4 bases and J dropped 5 bases, with 15 bases sitting between them. CDR3 DNA: TGTGCCAGCAGCTCCAGCGGCAGGGTCCACGAGCAGTACTTC. Its protein is CASSSSGRVHEQYF.

This chain links TRBV27 with TRBJ2-1, with 7 bases aligning to TRBD2. CDR1 is MNHEY and CDR2 is SMNVEV in the germline V gene (reference sequence). The length of the CDR3 is 12 residues. Losses at the gene ends were 3 bases for V and 10 bases for J; bases not matched to a gene: 3. In nucleotides, the CDR3 is TGTGCCAGCAGTTTTTGGCGGGGGGAGCAGTTCTTC. Protein product: CASSFWRGEQFF.

On this clone itself: At the DNA level, this CDR3 is encoded by other sequences in the same sample as well. The J gene is TRBJ2-3, the V gene TRBV2, with a possible D match to TRBD2 (6 bases). V lost 7 bases and J 2 bases, leaving 13 bases between the germline ends. Germline-derived CDR1 and CDR2 are SNHLY and FYNNEI. This CDR3 comprises 14 residues. The CDR3 region is CASKSRGATDTQYF. CDR3 bases: TGTGCCAGCAAGTCTCGCGGGGCCACAGATACGCAGTATTTT. Together with reference TRBV2 and TRBJ2-3, the CDR3 gives the full variable domain: EPEVTQTPSHQVTQMGQEVILRCVPISNHLYFYWYRQILGQKVEFLVSFYNNEISEKSEIFDDQFSVERPDGSNFTLKIRSTKLEDSAMYFCASKSRGATDTQYFGPGTRLTVL.

The chain joins TRBV7-2 to TRBJ2-7; no clear D. Germline V lookup: CDR1 SGHTA, CDR2 FQGNSA. The germline V and J ends were trimmed by 2 bases and 3 bases, with 8 bases remaining between them. The CDR3 contains 13 residues. This CDR3 reads CASSLSFLYEQYF. For the CDR3, the DNA is TGTGCCAGCAGCTTATCTTTCCTCTACGAGCAGTACTTC.

This chain connects TRBV7-2 to TRBJ2-7; 9 bases line up with TRBD1. The CDR3 runs to 15 residues. Germline V gene sequence: CDR1 SGHTA, CDR2 FQGNSA. V was pared by 1 base and J by 1 base, with 2 bases of the junction left unmatched. The CDR3 region is CASSLDRGLSYEQYF. In nucleotides, the CDR3 is TGTGCCAGCAGCTTAGACAGGGGGCTGTCCTACGAGCAGTACTTC.

The chain recombines TRBV3-1 (or the pseudogene TRBV3-2) with TRBJ1-2; TRBD1 matches at 9 bases. The germline gives CDR1 LGHDT, CDR2 YNNKEL (reference sequence). The CDR3 is made up of 16 amino acids. The J segment lost 4 bases and the V segment lost 6 bases, leaving 12 bases of the junction unmatched. CDR3 in DNA: TGTGCCAGCAGAACTCGATGGGACAGGGTTCCCTATGGCTACACCTTC. Its protein product is CASRTRWDRVPYGYTF.